This T cell receptor (beta chain) stems from a study of blood T cell repertoires in COVID-19. At the level of the study: COVID-19 samples collected from the United States, Italy and Spain covered acute and convalescent phases. The analysed material was cDNA or gDNA that came from T cells, B-cell-depleted T cells, or PBMCs.

This CDR3 spans 14 amino acids. CDR1 and CDR2 from the germline V gene are SEHNR and FQNEAQ (reference sequence). The J segment lost 8 bases and the V segment lost 8 bases, leaving 8 bases of the junction unmatched. In the original processing: By means of reference gene primer amplification, nucleated cell counts were estimated. Libraries were prepared by immunoSEQ multiplex PCR; TCRdb keeps only in-frame clonotypes and omits some of them. V, J and clone size are those of that table, while D and trimming were read from the DNA. This table has about 190,000 clones, over 75% appearing once. This rearrangement joins TRBV7-9 to TRBJ1-6, with TRBD1 matching over 8 bases. The sample taken for sequencing was peripheral blood. This receptor was identified in a woman aged 40 to 50 who had recovered from COVID-19. For the CDR3, the DNA is TGTGCCAGCGAGACAGGGGAAGGGGATTCACCCCTCCACTTT. It translates to CASETGEGDSPLHF.